The present TCR beta chain was sequenced within a study of blood T cell repertoires in COVID-19. Study context: The analysed material was cDNA or gDNA that came from T cells, B-cell-depleted T cells, or PBMCs.

CDR1 is MDHEN and CDR2 is SYDVKM in the germline V gene. The CDR3 is made up of 15 amino acids. With 3 bases removed from V and 2 bases from J, the gap between germline ends came to 13 bases. Under the authors' procedure: Quantification of nucleated cells was approximated via reference gene primer amplification. This table comes from immunoSEQ multiplex PCR, and its TCRdb copy is limited to in-frame clones, with some not included. V and J calls and clone size come straight from that table; D and trimming were deduced from the DNA. In the table there are approximately 280,000 clones, approximately 84% of which are singletons. With regard to this clone: At the DNA level, this CDR3 is encoded by other sequences in the same sample as well.

The chain combines TRBV28 with TRBJ1-1; TRBD1 is a possible D gene (5 bases). This sequence was found in a human donor with COVID-19, enrolled during active disease. The donor label of this sample is uncertain. The source material was peripheral blood. The CDR3 nucleotides read TGTGCCAGCAGTTTGGGAGGGGCAGGTAACACTGAAGCTTTCTTT. Its translation: CASSLGGAGNTEAFF.